Given below is one T cell receptor beta chain in context. Antigen: not known. This sample stems from a study of T cells in narcolepsy. The protocol was immunoSEQ multiplex PCR, while the TCRdb copy is restricted to in-frame clones and leaves out a portion. Of about 34,000 clones in the sample, about 81% were seen once. Study-wide results and caveats: Comparing one patient's CSF and blood CD4+ clonotypes highlighted HCRT- and TRIB2-specific autoreactive clonotypes. In some patient and control memory CD4+ samples, autoreactive clones were absent.

Trimming at V came to 4 bases and at J to 2 bases, leaving 2 bases not matched to a gene. The CDR3 is 14 amino acids. Germline loops: CDR1 MNHNY, CDR2 SVGAGI (reference sequence). Sequenced sample: CD45RA- memory CD4+ T cells from PBMCs. V usage is TRBV6-6 and J usage is TRBJ2-7; 10 bases agree with TRBD2. The sequence was obtained from a human donor with narcolepsy. The CDR3 DNA follows: TGTGCCAGCAGTTCCGGGACTAGCGCCTACGAGCAGTACTTC. Protein sequence: CASSSGTSAYEQYF.